The T cell receptor beta chain described here comes from a study of Ad26.COV2.S vaccination and SARS-CoV-2 variants. Turning to the study itself: Enrolled in COV1001, the donor was in the Ad26.COV2.S trial arm, which received the vaccine.

Treatment reported: 15 to 20 received Ad26.COV2.S at low or high dose, single or two shots; about 5 received placebo; per-sample allocation not given. Specimen acquisition occurred on day 63 following the initial vaccine or placebo injection. Notes on the study in general: From the TCR breadth and depth analyses, total T cell responses may have been underestimated. Spike-specific TCR breadth in vaccine recipients exceeded that seen in placebo recipients. Spike-specific responses of CD8+ and CD4+ T cells were reported to display substantial breadth after vaccination.

The table came from immunoSEQ multiplex PCR; TCRdb's copy has only in-frame clones and leaves some out. This sample has 250,000 to 300,000 clones, with 87% found just once. With respect to this clone: Its antigen remains unknown.

The germline V gene has CDR1 ENHRY and CDR2 SYGVKD. The CDR3 contains 13 residues. Trimming shortened V by 2 bases and J by 2 bases, and 6 bases separated the two germline ends. The source of this sequence is a person aged 18 to 65 who received the Ad26.COV2.S COVID-19 vaccine or a placebo. Here the sequenced sample was peripheral blood, taken in a trial of Ad26.COV2.S vaccine versus placebo. The chain joins TRBV10-3 to TRBJ1-2; the D is unclear. Written as DNA, the CDR3 is TGTGCCATCAGTGAGAACCTGAACTATGGCTACACCTTC. It codes for CAISENLNYGYTF.